A single sample is the source of the 20 T cell receptor beta chains below, sequenced in a study of T cell changes during pregnancy in multiple sclerosis. Measured with immunoSEQ multiplex PCR; TCRdb has only the in-frame clones, and not every one. This sample has 90,000 to 130,000 clones, with around 90% found just once. The sample here was peripheral blood, taken in the third trimester of pregnancy. The receptors shown here come from a female donor with multiple sclerosis, enrolled in a pregnancy study.

The rearrangement uses TRBV28 and TRBJ1-5; 9 nucleotides agree with TRBD1. The germline V gene encodes CDR1 MDHEN and CDR2 SYDVKM. The CDR3 length is 13 residues. Trimming cost V 7 bases and J 6 bases; bases outside gene matches: 4. The CDR3 DNA reads TGTGCCAGCAACAGGGGGCTTATTCAGCCCCAGCATTTT. Residues: CASNRGLIQPQHF.

CDR3 in amino acids: CASRRNRRNTEAFF. CDR3 DNA: TGTGCCAGCAGGCGGAACAGGAGGAACACTGAAGCTTTCTTT. V is TRBV6-5 and J is TRBJ1-1; D perhaps matches TRBD1 (5 bases). This CDR3 region has 14 residues. V lost 6 bases, J lost 1 base, and 12 bases lay in between. The germline CDR1 and CDR2 sequences are MNHEY and SVGAGI.

This clone has just one count. V gene TRBV2 combines with J gene TRBJ2-7; D might be TRBD1 (6 bases). Trimming cost V 6 bases and J 3 bases, with 9 bases left between them. The CDR3 is made up of 12 amino acids. In germline, CDR1 is SNHLY, CDR2 FYNNEI. CDR3 sequence reads: CASSAQGYEQYF. The CDR3 nucleotides read TGTGCCAGCAGCGCACAGGGCTACGAGCAGTACTTC. Variable domain in full (rest from reference TRBV2 and TRBJ2-7): EPEVTQTPSHQVTQMGQEVILRCVPISNHLYFYWYRQILGQKVEFLVSFYNNEISEKSEIFDDQFSVERPDGSNFTLKIRSTKLEDSAMYFCASSAQGYEQYFGPGTRLTVT.

This chain joins TRBV6-5 and TRBJ1-5; tentatively, D is TRBD1 (5 bases). The germline V gene has CDR1 MNHEY and CDR2 SVGAGI. The CDR3 is made up of 16 amino acids. V lost 4 bases, J lost 3 bases, and 16 bases lay in between. The CDR3 spells CASSFSRRGDNQPQHF. The CDR3 DNA reads TGTGCCAGCAGTTTCTCGAGGCGGGGCGACAATCAGCCCCAGCATTTT.

The chain uses TRBV9 and TRBJ2-1; 8 nucleotides agree with TRBD2. Germline trimming cut 0 bases from V and 6 bases from J; bases unmatched to any gene: 5. Looked up from germline, CDR1 is SGDLS and CDR2 is YYNGEE. This CDR3 has 15 residues. CDR3: CASSVDTSGFNEQFF. DNA for the CDR3: TGTGCCAGCAGCGTAGACACTAGCGGATTCAATGAGCAGTTCTTC.

V gene TRBV2 combines with J gene TRBJ2-7, with D possibly TRBD1 on 6 matching bases. V dropped 4 bases and J dropped 5 bases, with 12 bases sitting between them. CDR1 SNHLY and CDR2 FYNNEI come from the germline V gene. This CDR3 has 13 amino acids. CDR3 sequence reads: CASSAGTLNEQYF. The CDR3 nucleotides read TGTGCCAGCAGTGCCGGGACACTGAACGAGCAGTACTTC.

This chain links TRBV9 with TRBJ2-7; 7 bases line up with TRBD2. The germline gives CDR1 SGDLS, CDR2 YYNGEE. The CDR3 has 14 amino acids. V lost 4 bases and J lost 0; bases outside the gene matches: 4. CDR3 protein: CASSSLAVSYEQYF. The CDR3 nucleotides are TGTGCCAGCAGCTCTCTAGCGGTCTCCTACGAGCAGTACTTC.

J is TRBJ2-1 and V is TRBV19; D remains ambiguous. The CDR3 extends over 12 amino acids. The V gene lost 7 bases and the J gene lost 4 bases, with 8 bases spanning the gap. Germline loops: CDR1 LNHDA, CDR2 SQIVND (reference sequence). For the CDR3, the DNA is TGTGCCAGTATTGGCAGTTACAATGAGCAGTTCTTC. This sequence encodes CASIGSYNEQFF.

This clone was seen a single time. The chain combines TRBV9 with TRBJ2-3, with D possibly matching TRBD1 (5 bases). Germline assignment: CDR1 SGDLS and CDR2 YYNGEE. V shed 4 bases and J shed 2 bases, with 14 bases lying between them. The CDR3 loop spans 15 amino acids. This CDR3 reads CASSRTGDNTDTQYF. The CDR3 DNA reads as TGTGCCAGCAGCCGCACAGGAGACAACACAGATACGCAGTATTTT.

The chain recombines TRBV5-6 with TRBJ2-7; 10 bases map to TRBD2. Unmatched junction bases numbered 2, after V lost 0 bases and J lost 2 bases. This CDR3 contains 15 residues. CDR1 is SGHDT and CDR2 is YYEEEE in the germline V gene. CDR3 amino acids: CASSLGLAGAYEQYF. CDR3 coding DNA: TGTGCCAGCAGCTTGGGTCTAGCGGGGGCCTACGAGCAGTACTTC.

The chain has TRBV2 and TRBJ2-2, with 7 bases aligning to TRBD2. The CDR3 runs to 16 residues. Germline V lookup: CDR1 SNHLY, CDR2 FYNNEI. V lost 4 bases and J lost 0; bases outside the gene matches: 5. The CDR3 sequence is CASSVLAGANTGELFF. CDR3 DNA: TGTGCCAGCAGTGTACTTGCGGGGGCGAACACCGGGGAGCTGTTTTTT. Combining the CDR3 with reference TRBV2 and TRBJ2-2 gives the whole variable domain EPEVTQTPSHQVTQMGQEVILRCVPISNHLYFYWYRQILGQKVEFLVSFYNNEISEKSEIFDDQFSVERPDGSNFTLKIRSTKLEDSAMYFCASSVLAGANTGELFFGEGSRLTVL.

This chain joins TRBV7-2 and TRBJ2-7, with 9 bases aligning to TRBD1. The junction had 5 bases not matched to a gene; V was cut back by 4 bases and J by 1 base. The CDR3 runs 15 residues. The germline gives CDR1 SGHTA, CDR2 FQGNSA. CDR3 in amino acids: CASSSPGQGSYEQYF. The CDR3, as DNA: TGTGCCAGCAGCTCGCCGGGACAGGGTTCCTACGAGCAGTACTTC.

This clone was counted once. The chain joins TRBV18 to TRBJ2-7, with 8 bases aligning to TRBD1. From germline, CDR1 is KGHSH and CDR2 LQKENI. V gave up 2 bases and J gave up 5 bases; unmatched junction bases: 5. The CDR3 sequence is 14 residues long. CDR3 DNA sequence: TGTGCCAGCTCACCAGGACAGGGAAGGCACGAGCAGTACTTC. It is translated as CASSPGQGRHEQYF.

The chain links TRBV6-5 to TRBJ1-4; TRBD1 matches 12 bases. Germline V lookup: CDR1 MNHEY, CDR2 SVGAGI. The J segment lost 6 bases and the V segment lost 8 bases, leaving 7 bases of the junction unmatched. This CDR3 is 15 amino acids long. CDR3 sequence reads: CASGTGGAEDEKLFF. CDR3 DNA: TGTGCCAGCGGGACAGGGGGCGCGGAGGATGAAAAACTGTTTTTT.

The chain recombines TRBV5-1 with TRBJ2-7; 7 bases are a match to TRBD1. The CDR3 is 14 residues long. The junction had 9 bases not matched to a gene; V was cut back by 4 bases and J by 5 bases. CDR1 and CDR2 from the germline V gene are SGHRS and YFSETQ. The CDR3 DNA sequence: TGCGCCAGCAGCATGACGACAGGGCGCGACGAGCAGTACTTC. Protein product: CASSMTTGRDEQYF.

J is TRBJ2-7 and V is TRBV23-1; D possibly corresponds to TRBD1 (5 bases). TRBV23-1 is recorded as an ORF, its role being uncertain. This CDR3 has 14 residues. Trimming stripped 8 bases from V and 0 bases from J, with 14 bases between. The chain's CDR3 is CASDLRVSSYEQYF. For the CDR3, the DNA is TGCGCCAGCGATCTCAGGGTTAGCTCCTACGAGCAGTACTTC.

The chain joins TRBV19 to TRBJ2-7; a weak D match, TRBD1 (7 bases). This CDR3 is 14 amino acids long. CDR1 is LNHDA, CDR2 SQIVND, per germline (reference sequence). V was shortened by 6 bases and J by 4 bases, with 16 bases between the two germline ends. CDR3 coding DNA: TGTGCCAGTAGCCCAGGGGGGCTATCATACGAGCAGTACTTC. Translated, it gives CASSPGGLSYEQYF.

The chain employs TRBV6-5 and TRBJ1-5; 7 bases align to TRBD1. Per the germline V gene, CDR1 is MNHEY and CDR2 is SVGAGI. This CDR3 is 14 amino acids long. The junction had 8 bases not matched to a gene; V was cut back by 5 bases and J by 7 bases. The CDR3 sequence: CASSQQGYRQPQHF. The CDR3 region has the DNA TGTGCCAGCAGTCAACAGGGGTATAGGCAGCCCCAGCATTTT.

This chain connects TRBV5-6 to TRBJ2-7, with a possible D match to TRBD2 (5 bases). From germline, CDR1 is SGHDT and CDR2 YYEEEE. The V end lost 2 bases, the J end lost 3 bases, and 12 bases lay between the germline ends. This CDR3 is 14 amino acids long. The CDR3 DNA follows: TGTGCCAGCAGCTTTCGGGGTCCGAGCTACGAGCAGTACTTC. Translation: CASSFRGPSYEQYF.

The chain recombines TRBV4-1 with TRBJ1-2; 7 bases are a match to TRBD1. The CDR3 totals 15 residues. With V trimmed by 3 bases and J by 2 bases, 6 bases remained unmatched. Germline V gives CDR1 MGHRA, CDR2 YSYEKL. The CDR3 loop reads CASSHQGQTNYGYTF. In DNA, the CDR3 is TGCGCCAGCAGCCACCAGGGACAGACAAACTATGGCTACACCTTC.